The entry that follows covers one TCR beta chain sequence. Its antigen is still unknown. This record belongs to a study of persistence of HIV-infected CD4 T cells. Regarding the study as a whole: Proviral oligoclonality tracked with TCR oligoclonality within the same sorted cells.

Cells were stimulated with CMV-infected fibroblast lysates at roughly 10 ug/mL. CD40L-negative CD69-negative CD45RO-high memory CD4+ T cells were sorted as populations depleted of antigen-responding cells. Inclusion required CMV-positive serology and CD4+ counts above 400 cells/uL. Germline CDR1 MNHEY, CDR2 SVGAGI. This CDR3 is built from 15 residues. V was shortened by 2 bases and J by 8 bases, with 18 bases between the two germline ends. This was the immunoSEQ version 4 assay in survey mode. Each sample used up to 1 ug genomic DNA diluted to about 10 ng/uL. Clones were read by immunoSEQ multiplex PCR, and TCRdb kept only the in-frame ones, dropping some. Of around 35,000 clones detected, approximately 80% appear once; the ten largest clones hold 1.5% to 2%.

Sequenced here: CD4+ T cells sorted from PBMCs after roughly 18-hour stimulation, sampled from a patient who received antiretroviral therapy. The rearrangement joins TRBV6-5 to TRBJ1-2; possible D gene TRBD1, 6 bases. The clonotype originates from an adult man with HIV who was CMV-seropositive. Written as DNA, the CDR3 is TGTGCCAGCAGTTACGACAGGAGTACTATGGGGGGCTACACCTTC. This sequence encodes CASSYDRSTMGGYTF.